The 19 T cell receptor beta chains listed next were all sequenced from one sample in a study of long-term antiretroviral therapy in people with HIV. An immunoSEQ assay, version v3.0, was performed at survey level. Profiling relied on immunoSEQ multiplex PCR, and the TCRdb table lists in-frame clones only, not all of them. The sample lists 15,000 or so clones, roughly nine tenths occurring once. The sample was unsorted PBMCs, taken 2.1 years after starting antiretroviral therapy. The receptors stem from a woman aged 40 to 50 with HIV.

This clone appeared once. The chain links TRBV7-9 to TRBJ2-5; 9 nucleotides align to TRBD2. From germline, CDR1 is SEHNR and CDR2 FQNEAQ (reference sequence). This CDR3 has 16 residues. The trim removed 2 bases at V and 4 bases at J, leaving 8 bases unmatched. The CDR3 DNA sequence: TGTGCCAGCAGCTTAATTGGGGCGGGGGGGCCAGAGACCCAGTACTTC. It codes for CASSLIGAGGPETQYF.

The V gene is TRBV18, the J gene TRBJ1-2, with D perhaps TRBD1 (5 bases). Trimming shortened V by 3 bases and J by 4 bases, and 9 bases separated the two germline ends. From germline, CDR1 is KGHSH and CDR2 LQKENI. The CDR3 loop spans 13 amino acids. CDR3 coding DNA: TGTGCCAGCTCACCCGACAGCGCCTATGGCTACACCTTC. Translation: CASSPDSAYGYTF.

CDR3 nucleotides: TGTGCCAGCAGCAAAAAAGGTAGGAACACTGAAGCTTTCTTT. Translating it yields CASSKKGRNTEAFF. This chain uses TRBV21-1 with TRBJ1-1. TRBV21-1 is a listed pseudogene. The CDR3 is made up of 14 amino acids.

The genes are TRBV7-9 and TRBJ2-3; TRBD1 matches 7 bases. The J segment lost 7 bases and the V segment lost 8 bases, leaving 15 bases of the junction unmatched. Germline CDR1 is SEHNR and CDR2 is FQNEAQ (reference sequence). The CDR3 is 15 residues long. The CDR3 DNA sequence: TGTGCCAGCGCTCAGAGTGAACAGGGGCGGAATACGCAGTATTTT. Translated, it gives CASAQSEQGRNTQYF.

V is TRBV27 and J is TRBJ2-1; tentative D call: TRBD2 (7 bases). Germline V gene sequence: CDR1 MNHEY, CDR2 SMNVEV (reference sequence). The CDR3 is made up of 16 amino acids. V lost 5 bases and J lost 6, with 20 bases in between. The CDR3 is CASSRTWRGPGNEQFF. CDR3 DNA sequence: TGTGCCAGCAGTCGCACCTGGCGGGGGCCCGGCAATGAGCAGTTCTTC.

The CDR3 region has the DNA TGTGCCAGTAGTACACGCCGGGACAGGGGCCGAGAGACCCAGTACTTC. As protein: CASSTRRDRGRETQYF. The chain couples TRBV19 to TRBJ2-5, with 10 bases lining up with TRBD1. The CDR3 is 16 amino acids. CDR1 is LNHDA and CDR2 is SQIVND in the germline V gene (reference sequence). V trimming: 4 bases; J trimming: 4 bases; junction bases outside the gene matches: 9. Filled out from reference TRBV19 and TRBJ2-5, the complete variable domain reads DGGITQSPKYLFRKEGQNVTLSCEQNLNHDAMYWYRQDPGQGLRLIYYSQIVNDFQKGDIAEGYSVSREKKESFPLTVTSAQKNPTAFYLCASSTRRDRGRETQYFGPGTRLLVL.

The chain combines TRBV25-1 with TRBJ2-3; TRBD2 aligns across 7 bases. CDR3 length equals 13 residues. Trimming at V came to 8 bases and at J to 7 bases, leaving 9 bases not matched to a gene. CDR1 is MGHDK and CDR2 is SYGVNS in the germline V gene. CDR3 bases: TGTGCCAGCTCCCCGCGAGCGGGAAATACGCAGTATTTT. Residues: CASSPRAGNTQYF.

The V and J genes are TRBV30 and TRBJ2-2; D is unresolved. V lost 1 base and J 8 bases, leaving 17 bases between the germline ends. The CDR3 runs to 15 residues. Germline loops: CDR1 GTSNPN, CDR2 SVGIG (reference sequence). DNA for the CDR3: TGTGCCTGGAGTGGGGTCCGGACCTTCGGGGGGGAGCTGTTTTTT. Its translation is CAWSGVRTFGGELFF.

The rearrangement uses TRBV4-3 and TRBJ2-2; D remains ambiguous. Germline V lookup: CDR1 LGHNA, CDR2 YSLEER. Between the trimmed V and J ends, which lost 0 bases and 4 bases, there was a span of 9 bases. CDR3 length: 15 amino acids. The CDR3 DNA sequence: TGCGCCAGCAGCCAAGAGGAGTCCGGCACCGGGGAGCTGTTTTTT. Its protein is CASSQEESGTGELFF.

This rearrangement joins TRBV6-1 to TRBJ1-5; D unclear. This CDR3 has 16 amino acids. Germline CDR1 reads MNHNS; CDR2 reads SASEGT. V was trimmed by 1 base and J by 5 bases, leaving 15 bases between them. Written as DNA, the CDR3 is TGTGCCAGCAGTGAAGAACAAGTCAGGTTCGATCAGCCCCAGCATTTT. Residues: CASSEEQVRFDQPQHF.

The CDR3 DNA follows: TGTGCCAGCTCACCAGGCAGGCGACCTGGGGAGCTGTTTTTT. This sequence encodes CASSPGRRPGELFF. The chain carries TRBV18 and TRBJ2-2; D gene unclear. Germline loops: CDR1 KGHSH, CDR2 LQKENI. V lost 2 bases to trimming and J lost 8 bases, with 12 bases between them. The CDR3 extends over 14 amino acids.

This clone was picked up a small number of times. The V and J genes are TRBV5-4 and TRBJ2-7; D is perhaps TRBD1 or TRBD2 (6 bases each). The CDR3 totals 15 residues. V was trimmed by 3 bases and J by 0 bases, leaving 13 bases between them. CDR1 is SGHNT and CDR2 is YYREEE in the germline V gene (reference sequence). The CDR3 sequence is CASSWRDTPSYEQYF. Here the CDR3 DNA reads TGTGCCAGCAGCTGGCGGGACACGCCCTCCTACGAGCAGTACTTC. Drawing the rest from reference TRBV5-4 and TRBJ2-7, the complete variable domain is ETGVTQSPTHLIKTRGQQVTLRCSSQSGHNTVSWYQQALGQGPQFIFQYYREEENGRGNFPPRFSGLQFPNYSSELNVNALELDDSALYLCASSWRDTPSYEQYFGPGTRLTVT.

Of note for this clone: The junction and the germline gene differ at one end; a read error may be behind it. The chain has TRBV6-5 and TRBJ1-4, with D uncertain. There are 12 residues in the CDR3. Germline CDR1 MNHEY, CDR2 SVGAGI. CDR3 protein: CASSPHSAPEVF. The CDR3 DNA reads TGTGCCAGCAGCCCCCATTCGGCCCCAGAGGTTTTT.

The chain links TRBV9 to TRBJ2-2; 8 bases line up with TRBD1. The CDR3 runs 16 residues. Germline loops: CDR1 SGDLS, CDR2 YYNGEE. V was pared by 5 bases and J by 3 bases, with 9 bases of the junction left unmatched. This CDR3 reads CASSLNRGVDTGELFF. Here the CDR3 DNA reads TGTGCCAGCAGTCTCAACAGGGGGGTGGACACCGGGGAGCTGTTTTTT. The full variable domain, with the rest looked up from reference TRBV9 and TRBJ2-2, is DSGVTQTPKHLITATGQRVTLRCSPRSGDLSVYWYQQSLDQGLQFLIQYYNGEERAKGNILERFSAQQFPDLHSELNLSSLELGDSALYFCASSLNRGVDTGELFFGEGSRLTVL.

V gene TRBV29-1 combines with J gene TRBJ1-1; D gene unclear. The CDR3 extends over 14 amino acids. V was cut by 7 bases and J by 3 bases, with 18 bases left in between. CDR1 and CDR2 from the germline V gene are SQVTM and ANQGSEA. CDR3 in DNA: TGCAGCGCCCAACCCCCACAATTCCACACTGAAGCTTTCTTT. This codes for CSAQPPQFHTEAFF. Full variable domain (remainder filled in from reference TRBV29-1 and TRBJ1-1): SAVISQKPSRDICQRGTSLTIQCQVDSQVTMMFWYRQQPGQSLTLIATANQGSEATYESGFVIDKFPISRPNLTFSTLTVSNMSPEDSSIYLCSAQPPQFHTEAFFGQGTRLTVV.

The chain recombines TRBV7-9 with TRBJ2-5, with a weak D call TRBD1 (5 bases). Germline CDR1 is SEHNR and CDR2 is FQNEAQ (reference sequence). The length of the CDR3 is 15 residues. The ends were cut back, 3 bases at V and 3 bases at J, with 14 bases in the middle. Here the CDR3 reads CASSLQGTPKETQYF. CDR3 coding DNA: TGTGCCAGCAGCTTGCAGGGTACGCCTAAAGAGACCCAGTACTTC.

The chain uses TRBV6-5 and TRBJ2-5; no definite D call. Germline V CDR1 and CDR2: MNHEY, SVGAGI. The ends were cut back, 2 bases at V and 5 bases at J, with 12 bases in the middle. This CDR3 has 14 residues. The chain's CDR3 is CASSYVNFGETQYF. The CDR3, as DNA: TGTGCCAGCAGTTACGTCAATTTTGGGGAGACCCAGTACTTC.

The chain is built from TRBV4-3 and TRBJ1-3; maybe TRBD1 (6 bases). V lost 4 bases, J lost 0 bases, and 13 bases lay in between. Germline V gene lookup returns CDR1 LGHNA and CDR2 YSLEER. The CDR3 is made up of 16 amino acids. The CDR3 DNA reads TGCGCCAGCAGCCGACAGGCAGGCAACTCTGGAAACACCATATATTTT. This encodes CASSRQAGNSGNTIYF.

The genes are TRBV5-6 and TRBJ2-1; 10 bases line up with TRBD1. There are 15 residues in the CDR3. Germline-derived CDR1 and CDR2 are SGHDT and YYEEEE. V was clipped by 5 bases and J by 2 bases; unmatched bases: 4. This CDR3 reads CASSSDRGPYNEQFF. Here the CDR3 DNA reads TGTGCCAGCAGTTCTGACAGGGGGCCCTACAATGAGCAGTTCTTC. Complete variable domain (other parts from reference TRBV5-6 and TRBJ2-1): DAGVTQSPTHLIKTRGQQVTLRCSPKSGHDTVSWYQQALGQGPQFIFQYYEEEERQRGNFPDRFSGHQFPNYSSELNVNALLLGDSALYLCASSSDRGPYNEQFFGPGTRLTVL.